Sequencing of this T cell receptor beta chain was carried out in a study of metastatic and nonmetastatic thyroid tumors. This clone was found many times. The identical CDR3 is also encoded by other nucleotide sequences in the sample. TCRdb ran MiXCR on the PCR reads. The sample has fewer than 13,000 clones, 28% seen once. All patients were untreated before thyroid surgery. What was sequenced was tumor tissue. The receptor comes from a male donor with papillary thyroid cancer or a benign thyroid nodule (not recorded which). Some clones in this sample may be carry-over from other donors' samples.

CDR3 amino acids: CASSTKMGLSNYGYTF. The CDR3 DNA reads as TGTGCCAGTAGTACCAAAATGGGACTATCTAACTATGGCTACACCTTC. This chain uses TRBV19 with TRBJ1-2; perhaps TRBD1 as D (5 bases). Looked up from germline, CDR1 is LNHDA and CDR2 is SQIVND (reference sequence). The V and J ends lost 4 bases and 0 bases respectively, with 15 bases between them. The CDR3 length is 16 residues. Full variable domain (rest looked up from reference TRBV19 and TRBJ1-2): DGGITQSPKYLFRKEGQNVTLSCEQNLNHDAMYWYRQDPGQGLRLIYYSQIVNDFQKGDIAEGYSVSREKKESFPLTVTSAQKNPTAFYLCASSTKMGLSNYGYTFGSGTRLTVV.